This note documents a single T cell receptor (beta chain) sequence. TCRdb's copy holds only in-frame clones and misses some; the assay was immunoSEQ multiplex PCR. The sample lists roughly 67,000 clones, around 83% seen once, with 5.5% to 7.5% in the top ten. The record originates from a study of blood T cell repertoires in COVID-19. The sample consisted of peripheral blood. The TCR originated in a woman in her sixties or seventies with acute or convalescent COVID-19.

CDR3 protein: CASSLEDWANTEAFF. The CDR3 bases are TGCGCCAGCAGCTTGGAGGATTGGGCTAACACTGAAGCTTTCTTT. This chain connects TRBV5-1 to TRBJ1-1; no firm D call. The CDR3 spans 15 residues. The V gene's germline CDR1 is SGHRS and CDR2 YFSETQ. Trimming left V 0 bases short and J 2 bases short, with 11 bases between.